These 32 T cell receptor beta chains share one sample of origin, sequenced in a study of CD8+CD57+ T cells in acquired aplastic anemia. CDR3 and TCR beta VDJ profiling relied on a genomic DNA template. TCRdb ran MiXCR on the reads and lists one entry per CDR3 protein. Of a few hundred thousand distinct CDR3 sequences listed, 55% to 75% are singletons. Source material: sorted CD4+, CD8+, or CD8+CD57+ T cells (not recorded which) from PBMCs. Receptor source: a human donor in good health, serving as a control.

The gene calls are TRBV7-3 and TRBJ1-3; D is uncertain. V lost 5 bases to trimming and J lost 8 bases, with 22 bases between them. Germline V gives CDR1 SGHTA, CDR2 FQGTGA. The CDR3 runs 16 residues. The CDR3 DNA reads as TGTGCCAGCAGCCCGCGGACCAGCAGGTCTGGGGACACCATATATTTT. Its translation is CASSPRTSRSGDTIYF.

This chain links TRBV29-1 with TRBJ2-1; 13 nucleotides line up with TRBD2. The J segment lost 11 bases and the V segment lost 8 bases, leaving 12 bases of the junction unmatched. Germline CDR1 and CDR2: SQVTM and ANQGSEA. This CDR3 region has 14 residues. Here the CDR3 DNA reads TGCAGCTCATCCACGGGGACTAGCGGGACAAAGCAGTTCTTC. Protein product: CSSSTGTSGTKQFF.

As concerns this clonotype: Since no conserved phenylalanine or tryptophan closes the CDR3, a read error is the likely cause. The chain uses TRBV10-3 and TRBJ2-5; 7 bases are a match to TRBD1. Germline V gene sequence: CDR1 ENHRY, CDR2 SYGVKD. The CDR3 is made up of 17 amino acids. In DNA, the CDR3 is TGTGCCATCAGTGAGTCGTCATCTAGAGGGGGCCAAAAGACCCAGTACCTC. This translates into CAISESSSRGGQKTQYL.

J is TRBJ2-3 and V is TRBV7-2, with D possibly being TRBD2 (6 bases). V was trimmed by 8 bases and J by 11 bases, leaving 20 bases between them. This CDR3 region has 13 residues. Germline CDR1 SGHTA, CDR2 FQGNSA. The CDR3 region is CASGGTVTNEQYF. In nucleotides, the CDR3 is TGTGCCAGCGGGGGGACTGTTACCAATGAGCAGTATTTT.

This rearrangement joins TRBV7-2 to TRBJ2-3; a possible D gene is TRBD2 (7 bases). The CDR3 length is 15 residues. Germline-derived CDR1 and CDR2 are SGHTA and FQGNSA. V lost 6 bases and J lost 2, with 15 bases in between. The CDR3 DNA reads as TGTGCCAGCAGTGGGGGGGCAGGGTCCACAGATACGCAGTATTTT. It is translated as CASSGGAGSTDTQYF.

The gene calls are TRBV7-2 and TRBJ1-5; 7 bases map to TRBD1. The CDR3 extends over 16 amino acids. V gave up 5 bases and J gave up 4 bases; unmatched junction bases: 11. Germline V gene sequence: CDR1 SGHTA, CDR2 FQGNSA. The CDR3 loop is CASSPYFGDRNQPQHF. The DNA of the CDR3 is TGTGCCAGCAGCCCGTATTTCGGGGACAGAAATCAGCCCCAGCATTTT.

V gene TRBV20-1 combines with J gene TRBJ2-7; 10 nucleotides line up with TRBD2. This CDR3 spans 14 amino acids. Per germline, CDR1 DFQATT and CDR2 SNEGSKA (reference sequence). Germline trimming cut 5 bases from V and 3 bases from J; bases unmatched to any gene: 7. The CDR3, as DNA: TGCAGTGCTTCCCGAGCGGGAGGGAACTACGAGCAGTACTTC. It yields the protein CSASRAGGNYEQYF.

This clonotype was counted many times. V usage is TRBV6-1 and J usage is TRBJ1-5, with 7 bases fitting TRBD1. The CDR3 extends over 13 amino acids. The germline CDR1 and CDR2 sequences are MNHNS and SASEGT. The trim removed 6 bases at V and 6 bases at J, leaving 5 bases unmatched. CDR3 residues: CASSTGEVQPQHF. CDR3 sequence (DNA): TGTGCCAGCAGCACAGGGGAGGTTCAGCCCCAGCATTTT.

J is TRBJ2-6 and V is TRBV7-2, with 8 bases lining up with TRBD1. With 6 bases clipped from V and 9 bases from J, the junction kept 19 bases outside the gene matches. The CDR3 sequence is 18 residues long. Germline assignment: CDR1 SGHTA and CDR2 FQGNSA. The CDR3 loop is CASSTQGAIDSPLNVLTF. CDR3 in DNA: TGTGCCAGCAGTACCCAGGGGGCTATTGATTCACCCCTCAACGTCCTGACTTTC.

This chain connects TRBV7-2 to TRBJ1-1; D might be TRBD1 (5 bases). The CDR3 loop spans 14 amino acids. Germline lookup yields CDR1 SGHTA and CDR2 FQGNSA. Trimming took 3 bases from V and 10 from J, leaving 18 bases between them. The DNA for the CDR3 is TGTGCCAGCAGCTTTAGCGGAGGGACGGGGGGAGCTTTCTTT. This translates into CASSFSGGTGGAFF.

Concerning this clonotype itself: No conserved phenylalanine or tryptophan ends this CDR3, so it is likely a read error. It is unclear where the CDR3 begins or ends on the DNA, so no DNA is shown, and the CDR3 is as TCRdb lists it. This chain connects TRBV2 to TRBJ2-5; no DNA check was done on the table's D call, TRBD1. Germline V gives CDR1 SNHLY, CDR2 FYNNEI. The CDR3 is 16 residues long, counting both termini. The CDR3 loop is CASSGAGRNYGYTHCS.

The V and J genes are TRBV5-6 and TRBJ1-2; TRBD1 matches at 8 bases. V lost 2 bases, J lost 7 bases, and 7 bases stayed unmatched. Germline CDR1 and CDR2: SGHDT and YYEEEE. The length of the CDR3 is 14 residues. The CDR3 bases are TGTGCCAGCAGCTTTACAGGGGGTACTGGTGGCTACACCTTC. The encoded protein is CASSFTGGTGGYTF.

This rearrangement joins TRBV2 to TRBJ1-1, with TRBD1 as a possible D gene (5 bases). The CDR3 totals 14 residues. V shed 6 bases and J shed 4 bases, with 15 bases lying between them. The germline V gene encodes CDR1 SNHLY and CDR2 FYNNEI. The DNA for the CDR3 is TGTGCCAGCAGAGGGGACCGCGTGGGCACTGAAGCTTTCTTT. Protein product: CASRGDRVGTEAFF.

Points on this clonotype: Relative to the germline gene, one junction end is altered; a read error may explain this. This sequence joins TRBV19 and TRBJ1-4, with D possibly matching TRBD1 (6 bases). CDR3 length equals 18 residues. From germline, CDR1 is LNHDA and CDR2 SQIVND (reference sequence). CDR3: CVSTFAKTGSATNEKLFF. CDR3 sequence (DNA): TGCGTCAGCACCTTCGCGAAGACAGGATCTGCAACTAATGAAAAACTGTTTTTT.

The chain employs TRBV20-1 and TRBJ1-2, with D uncertain. Looked up from germline, CDR1 is DFQATT and CDR2 is SNEGSKA (reference sequence). Trimming stripped 2 bases from V and 12 bases from J, with 16 bases between. This CDR3 comprises 12 residues. This CDR3 reads CSARWRVGCDTF. In nucleotides, the CDR3 is TGCAGTGCTAGATGGCGGGTCGGCTGCGACACCTTC.

The chain recombines TRBV9 with TRBJ2-2, with no clear D. V lost 5 bases to trimming and J lost 2 bases, with 13 bases between them. This CDR3 comprises 15 residues. The germline CDR1 and CDR2 sequences are SGDLS and YYNGEE. The CDR3 DNA reads as TGTGCCAGCAGTTCGCGGCCAACTAACACCGGGGAGCTGTTTTTT. Translation gives CASSSRPTNTGELFF.

The V and J genes are TRBV7-2 and TRBJ1-1; D not certain. The V and J ends lost 1 base and 0 bases respectively, with 12 bases between them. The CDR3 has 16 amino acids. Germline V CDR1 and CDR2: SGHTA, FQGNSA. CDR3 sequence (DNA): TGTGCCAGCAGCTTAGATTATGCACGGTTGAACACTGAAGCTTTCTTT. It encodes CASSLDYARLNTEAFF. Supplemented by reference TRBV7-2 and TRBJ1-1, the full variable domain reads GAGVSQSPSNKVTEKGKDVELRCDPISGHTALYWYRQSLGQGLEFLIYFQGNSAPDKSGLPSDRFSAERTGGSVSTLTIQRTQQEDSAVYLCASSLDYARLNTEAFFGQGTRLTVV.

This clonotype was observed a few times. A clone one base away is much larger, so this may be a read error. The chain is built from TRBV7-2 and TRBJ2-5, with 12 bases aligning to TRBD2. The ends lost 7 bases at V and 5 bases at J; junction bases unmatched: 8. CDR1 SGHTA and CDR2 FQGNSA come from the germline V gene. The CDR3 loop spans 15 amino acids. CDR3 region: CASNLAGGPGETQYF. The CDR3 region has the DNA TGTGCCAGCAACCTAGCGGGGGGGCCCGGGGAGACCCAGTACTTC.

This clonotype was counted many times. The rearrangement links TRBV15 to TRBJ2-7; 9 nucleotides match TRBD1. Looked up from germline, CDR1 is LNHNV and CDR2 is YYDKDF (reference sequence). Trimming at V came to 1 base and at J to 6 bases, leaving 4 bases not matched to a gene. The CDR3 has 14 amino acids. The chain's CDR3 is CATSRGGTGSEQYF. DNA for the CDR3: TGTGCCACCAGCAGAGGAGGGACAGGGAGCGAGCAGTACTTC.

This clonotype was detected once. Given the absence of the conserved phenylalanine or tryptophan at the CDR3 end, a read error is likely. The limits of the CDR3 on the DNA are not certain, so only TCRdb's listed CDR3 is given. The chain has TRBV29-1 and TRBJ1-6. Germline CDR1 SQVTM, CDR2 ANQGSEA. The CDR3 is 13 residues long, counting both termini. The CDR3 protein is CSVGQRVDSLLQL.

This clonotype was found a few times. The rearrangement links TRBV10-2 to TRBJ1-6, with D possibly TRBD1 on 5 matching bases. The V gene's germline CDR1 is WSHSY and CDR2 SAAADI. The CDR3 consists of 14 residues. Trimming cost V 4 bases and J 7 bases, with 11 bases left between them. CDR3 sequence: CASSGSRDNSPLHF. In nucleotides, the CDR3 is TGCGCCAGCAGTGGATCCAGGGACAATTCACCCCTCCACTTT.

This chain links TRBV7-2 with TRBJ1-1; D remains unclear. Trimming left V 2 bases short and J 1 base short, with 11 bases between. Germline loops: CDR1 SGHTA, CDR2 FQGNSA. The CDR3 length is 15 residues. CDR3 sequence (DNA): TGTGCCAGCAGCTTAATACATTCAGGGAACACTGAAGCTTTCTTT. As protein: CASSLIHSGNTEAFF.

This clonotype was counted ten times or more. The gene calls are TRBV20-1 and TRBJ1-6; TRBD1 matches at 12 bases. The germline V gene has CDR1 DFQATT and CDR2 SNEGSKA (reference sequence). V shed 7 bases and J 6 bases; nucleotides not matched to a gene: 7. The CDR3 spans 15 residues. CDR3 coding DNA: TGCAGTGTTAGTGGGACAGGGGGCGGTAATTCACCCCTCCACTTT. Translating gives CSVSGTGGGNSPLHF.

The genes are TRBV2 and TRBJ1-6; tentatively, D is TRBD1 (6 bases). Germline assignment: CDR1 SNHLY and CDR2 FYNNEI. The CDR3 length is 13 residues. Trimming pared 6 bases from V and 9 bases from J, leaving 12 bases between. The CDR3 sequence: CASRGGGVSPLHF. The CDR3 region has the DNA TGTGCCAGCAGGGGAGGGGGAGTTTCACCCCTCCACTTT.

With regard to this clonotype: At one end the junction does not follow the germline gene, possibly because of a read error. The chain carries TRBV7-4 and TRBJ2-5; maybe TRBD2 (6 bases). Germline V gives CDR1 SGHVT, CDR2 SQSDAQ. CDR3 length: 14 amino acids. This chain's CDR3 is CATSRGGPAETQYF. The CDR3 bases are TGTGCCACCAGCAGAGGAGGGCCGGCGGAGACCCAATACTTC.

The chain is built from TRBV2 and TRBJ1-2; D gene ambiguous. The CDR3 consists of 10 residues. The germline V and J ends were trimmed by 9 bases and 10 bases, with 12 bases remaining between them. Looked up from germline, CDR1 is SNHLY and CDR2 is FYNNEI. The CDR3, as DNA: TGTGCCAGGGGGTGGGGTGTCTACACCTTC. It codes for CARGWGVYTF.

The J gene is TRBJ2-5, the V gene TRBV10-3, with TRBD1 matching over 8 bases. Germline V gene sequence: CDR1 ENHRY, CDR2 SYGVKD. The CDR3 consists of 15 residues. The J segment lost 0 bases and the V segment lost 5 bases, leaving 5 bases of the junction unmatched. CDR3 bases: TGTGCCATCAGTCTTGGACAGGGTTACCAAGAGACCCAGTACTTC. Its protein product is CAISLGQGYQETQYF.

This clonotype was observed many times. This chain joins TRBV20-1 and TRBJ1-2; tentatively, D is TRBD1 (6 bases). The CDR3 spans 13 residues. From germline, CDR1 is DFQATT and CDR2 SNEGSKA (reference sequence). With 6 bases removed from V and 6 bases from J, the gap between germline ends came to 17 bases. Here the CDR3 DNA reads TGCAGTGCACCCTGGGTAGGGGGTAATGGCTACACCTTC. Translation gives CSAPWVGGNGYTF.

The rearrangement links TRBV9 to TRBJ1-2, with D hard to call. Germline V gene lookup returns CDR1 SGDLS and CDR2 YYNGEE. The length of the CDR3 is 15 residues. Trimming removed 0 bases from V and 11 bases from J, with 20 bases in between. DNA of the CDR3: TGTGCCAGCAGCGTAGGCCTCACTAGGACTTTGCAGTACACCTTC. This gives the protein CASSVGLTRTLQYTF. Filled out from reference TRBV9 and TRBJ1-2, the complete variable domain reads DSGVTQTPKHLITATGQRVTLRCSPRSGDLSVYWYQQSLDQGLQFLIQYYNGEERAKGNILERFSAQQFPDLHSELNLSSLELGDSALYFCASSVGLTRTLQYTFGSGTRLTVV.

The chain carries TRBV24-1 and TRBJ2-5; TRBD1 agrees at 7 bases. Germline V gives CDR1 KGHDR, CDR2 SFDVKD. The CDR3 has 17 residues. V lost 4 bases to trimming and J lost 3 bases; unmatched junction nucleotides: 13. CDR3 sequence: CATSDPITGTAEETQYF. The DNA for the CDR3 is TGTGCCACCAGTGACCCCATAACCGGGACAGCGGAAGAGACCCAGTACTTC.

The chain joins TRBV5-1 to TRBJ1-2, with D tentatively TRBD1 (6 bases). Looked up from germline, CDR1 is SGHRS and CDR2 is YFSETQ. This CDR3 is 14 amino acids long. Trimming took off 2 bases at V and 6 bases at J, with 14 bases between the two ends. The CDR3 spells CASSLADSVDGYTF. As DNA, the CDR3 is TGCGCCAGCAGCTTAGCGGACAGCGTCGATGGCTACACCTTC.

This clonotype was seen many times. The chain joins TRBV6-5 to TRBJ2-3; 15 nucleotides align to TRBD2. The CDR3 contains 16 residues. V trimming: 5 bases; J trimming: 2 bases; junction bases outside the gene matches: 2. Germline V lookup: CDR1 MNHEY, CDR2 SVGAGI. This chain's CDR3 is CASSGTSGGNTDTQYF. Here the CDR3 DNA reads TGTGCCAGCAGTGGGACTAGCGGGGGGAACACAGATACGCAGTATTTT.